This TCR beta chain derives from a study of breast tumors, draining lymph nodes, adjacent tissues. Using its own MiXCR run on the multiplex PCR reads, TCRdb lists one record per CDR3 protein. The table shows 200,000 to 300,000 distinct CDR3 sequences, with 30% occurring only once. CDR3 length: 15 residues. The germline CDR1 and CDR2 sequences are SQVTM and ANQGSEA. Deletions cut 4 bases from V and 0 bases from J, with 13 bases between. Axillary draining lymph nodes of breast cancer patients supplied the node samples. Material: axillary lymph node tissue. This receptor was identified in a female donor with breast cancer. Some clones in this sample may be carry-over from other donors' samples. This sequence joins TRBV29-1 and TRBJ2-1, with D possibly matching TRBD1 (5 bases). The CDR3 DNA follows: TGCAGCGTTGGGGGCAGCTCCAGCTCCTACAATGAGCAGTTCTTC. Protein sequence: CSVGGSSSSYNEQFF.